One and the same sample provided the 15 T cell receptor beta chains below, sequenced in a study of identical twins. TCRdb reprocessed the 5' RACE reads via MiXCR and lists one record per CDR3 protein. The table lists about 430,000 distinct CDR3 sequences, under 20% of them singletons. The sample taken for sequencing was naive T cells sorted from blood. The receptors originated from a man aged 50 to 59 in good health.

Here the CDR3 reads CASSFFSGGGTEAFF. CDR3 sequence (DNA): TGTGCCAGCAGTTTCTTTTCAGGGGGCGGCACTGAAGCTTTCTTT. The chain is built from TRBV12-3 or TRBV12-4 and TRBJ1-1, with 8 bases identical to TRBD1. The CDR3 is 15 amino acids. V shed 3 bases, J shed 4 bases, and the junction held 7 bases outside the gene matches.

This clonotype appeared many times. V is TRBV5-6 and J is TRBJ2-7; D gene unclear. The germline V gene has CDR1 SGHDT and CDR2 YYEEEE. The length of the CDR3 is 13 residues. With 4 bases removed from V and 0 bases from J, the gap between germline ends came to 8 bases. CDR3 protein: CASSPTPSYEQYF. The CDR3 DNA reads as TGTGCCAGCAGCCCTACACCCTCCTACGAGCAGTACTTC.

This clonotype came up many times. The CDR3 protein is CASSQNPVDWGSYNEQFF. For the CDR3, the DNA is TGTGCCAGCAGCCAAAATCCGGTGGACTGGGGTTCCTACAATGAGCAGTTCTTC. The chain has TRBV3-1 and TRBJ2-1, with D perhaps TRBD2 (5 bases). The germline V gene has CDR1 LGHDT and CDR2 YNNKEL (reference sequence). Deletions cut 2 bases from V and 1 base from J, with 18 bases between. This CDR3 has 18 residues.

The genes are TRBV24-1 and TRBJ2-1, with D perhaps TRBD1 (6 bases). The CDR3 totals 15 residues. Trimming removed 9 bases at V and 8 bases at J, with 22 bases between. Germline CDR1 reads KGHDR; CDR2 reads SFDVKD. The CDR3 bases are TGTGCCACCCAGAGGGGGTCGGCGTTTTTGGATGAGCAGTTCTTC. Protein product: CATQRGSAFLDEQFF.

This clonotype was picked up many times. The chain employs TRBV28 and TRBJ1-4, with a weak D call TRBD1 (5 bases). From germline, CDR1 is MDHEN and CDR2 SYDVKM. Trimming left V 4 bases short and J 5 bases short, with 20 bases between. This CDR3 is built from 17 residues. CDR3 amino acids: CASSSQDDRGYNEKLFF. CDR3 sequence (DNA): TGTGCCAGCAGTTCGCAGGACGACCGGGGCTACAATGAAAAACTGTTTTTT.

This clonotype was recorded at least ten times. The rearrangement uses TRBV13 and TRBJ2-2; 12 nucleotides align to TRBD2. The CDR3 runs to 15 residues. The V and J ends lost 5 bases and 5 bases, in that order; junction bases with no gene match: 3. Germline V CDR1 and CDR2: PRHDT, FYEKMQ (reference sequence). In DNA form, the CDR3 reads TGTGCCAGCAGCCGACTAGCGGGAGAAACCGGGGAGCTGTTTTTT. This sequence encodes CASSRLAGETGELFF.

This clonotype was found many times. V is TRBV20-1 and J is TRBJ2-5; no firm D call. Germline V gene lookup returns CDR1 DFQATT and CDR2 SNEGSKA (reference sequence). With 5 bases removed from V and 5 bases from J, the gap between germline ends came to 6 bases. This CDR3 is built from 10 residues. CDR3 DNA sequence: TGCAGTGCTTTGAGGGAGACCCAGTACTTC. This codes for CSALRETQYF.

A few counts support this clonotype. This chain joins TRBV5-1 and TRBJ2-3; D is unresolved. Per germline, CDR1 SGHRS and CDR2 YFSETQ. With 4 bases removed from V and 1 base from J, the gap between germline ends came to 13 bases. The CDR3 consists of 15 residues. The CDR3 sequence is CASSVGILRTDTQYF. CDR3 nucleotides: TGCGCCAGCAGCGTGGGGATTCTTCGCACAGATACGCAGTATTTT.

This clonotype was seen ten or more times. CDR3 protein: CASTAGQGPLVEQYF. In DNA form, the CDR3 reads TGTGCCAGCACCGCCGGACAGGGTCCCTTGGTCGAGCAGTACTTC. V usage is TRBV11-2 and J usage is TRBJ2-7, with 8 bases aligning to TRBD1. Per the germline V gene, CDR1 is SGHAT and CDR2 is FQNNGV. This CDR3 comprises 15 residues. Trimming at V came to 7 bases and at J to 6 bases, leaving 14 bases not matched to a gene. Full variable domain (remainder filled in from reference TRBV11-2 and TRBJ2-7): EAGVAQSPRYKIIEKRQSVAFWCNPISGHATLYWYQQILGQGPKLLIQFQNNGVVDDSQLPKDRFSAERLKGVDSTLKIQPAKLEDSAVYLCASTAGQGPLVEQYFGPGTRLTVT.

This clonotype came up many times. The CDR3 region is CASSLPGQGRGELFF. The CDR3, as DNA: TGTGCCAGCAGTTTACCGGGACAGGGGCGCGGGGAGCTGTTTTTT. The V call is TRBV28, the J call TRBJ2-2; 10 nucleotides match TRBD1. The trim removed 2 bases at V and 7 bases at J, leaving 4 bases unmatched. The germline V gene encodes CDR1 MDHEN and CDR2 SYDVKM. The CDR3 consists of 15 residues.

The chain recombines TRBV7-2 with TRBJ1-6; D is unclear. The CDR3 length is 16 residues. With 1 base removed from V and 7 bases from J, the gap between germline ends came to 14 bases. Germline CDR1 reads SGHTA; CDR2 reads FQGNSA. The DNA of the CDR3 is TGTGCCAGCAGCTTAGGGGCCGGCCCCTCAAATTCACCCCTCCACTTT. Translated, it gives CASSLGAGPSNSPLHF.

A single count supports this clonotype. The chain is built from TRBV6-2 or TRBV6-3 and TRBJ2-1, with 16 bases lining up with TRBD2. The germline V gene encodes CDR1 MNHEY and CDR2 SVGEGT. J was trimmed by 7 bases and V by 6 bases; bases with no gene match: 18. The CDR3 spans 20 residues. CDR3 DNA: TGTGCCAGCAGACACTTTCCGGGACTAGCGGGAGGGCTTCGTATTAATGAGCAGTTCTTC. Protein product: CASRHFPGLAGGLRINEQFF.

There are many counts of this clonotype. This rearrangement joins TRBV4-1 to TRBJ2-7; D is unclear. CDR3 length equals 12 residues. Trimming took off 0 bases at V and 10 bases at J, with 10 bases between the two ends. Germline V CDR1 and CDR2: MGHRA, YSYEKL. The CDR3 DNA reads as TGCGCCAGCAGCCAAGACCCGAGACATCAGTACTTC. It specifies CASSQDPRHQYF.

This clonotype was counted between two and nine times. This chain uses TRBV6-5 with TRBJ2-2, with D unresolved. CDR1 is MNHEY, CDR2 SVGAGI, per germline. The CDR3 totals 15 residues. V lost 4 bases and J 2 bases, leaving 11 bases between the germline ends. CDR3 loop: CASSFGRPNTGELFF. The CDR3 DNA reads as TGTGCCAGCAGTTTCGGCAGACCAAACACCGGGGAGCTGTTTTTT.

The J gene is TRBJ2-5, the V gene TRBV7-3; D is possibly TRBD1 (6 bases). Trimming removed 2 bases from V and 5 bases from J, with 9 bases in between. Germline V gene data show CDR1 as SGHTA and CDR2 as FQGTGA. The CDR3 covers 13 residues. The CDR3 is CASSLFQGETQYF. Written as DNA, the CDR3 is TGTGCCAGCAGCTTATTTCAGGGGGAGACCCAGTACTTC.